This T cell receptor beta chain was sequenced during a study of T cell changes during pregnancy in multiple sclerosis. Sequencing was performed with immunoSEQ multiplex PCR; in TCRdb, only in-frame clones are kept and a portion is missing. The sample has roughly 60,000 clones, just over 90% seen once; the top ten hold roughly 0.34%. This CDR3 has 11 residues. The germline V and J ends were trimmed by 4 bases and 5 bases, with 7 bases remaining between them. The V gene's germline CDR1 is SQVTM and CDR2 ANQGSEA. J is TRBJ2-3 and V is TRBV29-1; D is ambiguous. The source was CD4+ T cells from peripheral blood mononuclear cells, collected before pregnancy. The receptor was isolated from a female donor with multiple sclerosis, enrolled in a pregnancy study. CDR3 loop: CSVGPGDTQYF. CDR3 nucleotide sequence: TGCAGCGTTGGTCCGGGAGATACGCAGTATTTT.